These 24 T cell receptor beta chains came from one sample sequenced in a study of PD-L1 blockade in urothelial cancer. This table comes from immunoSEQ multiplex PCR, and its TCRdb copy is limited to in-frame clones, with some not included. The repertoire consists of tens of thousands of clones, with roughly 80% occurring once and the leading ten covering around 3.7%. This sample comprised PBMCs, obtained around atezolizumab (anti-PD-L1) treatment. Receptor source: a man between 65 and 85 years old with urothelial cancer.

This chain connects TRBV4-1 to TRBJ2-7, with D possibly TRBD2 on 6 matching bases. In germline, CDR1 is MGHRA, CDR2 YSYEKL. Trimming stripped 3 bases from V and 7 bases from J, with 19 bases between. CDR3 length equals 15 residues. Here the CDR3 reads CASSHTGTPPGEQYF. The DNA of the CDR3 is TGCGCCAGCAGCCATACCGGGACTCCCCCGGGAGAGCAGTACTTC.

The chain employs TRBV7-8 and TRBJ1-2; TRBD1 might be the D (5 bases). The CDR3 runs to 15 residues. The germline V gene encodes CDR1 SGHVS and CDR2 FQNEAQ. V shed 5 bases and J shed 4 bases, with 17 bases lying between them. CDR3 residues: CASSLRDPGGYGYTF. The CDR3, as DNA: TGTGCCAGCAGCCTACGGGACCCCGGGGGCTATGGCTACACCTTC. The full variable domain, with the rest looked up from reference TRBV7-8 and TRBJ1-2, is GAGVSQSPRYKVAKRGQDVALRCDPISGHVSLFWYQQALGQGPEFLTYFQNEAQLDKSGLPSDRFFAERPEGSVSTLKIQRTQQEDSAVYLCASSLRDPGGYGYTFGSGTRLTVV.

This clone has a single count. The chain uses TRBV5-1 and TRBJ2-1; weak D call: TRBD2 (6 bases). Germline-derived CDR1 and CDR2 are SGHRS and YFSETQ. V dropped 4 bases and J dropped 1 base, with 12 bases sitting between them. The CDR3 has 15 residues. CDR3 nucleotide sequence: TGCGCCAGCAGCGAATTCGGGGGTTCCTACAATGAGCAGTTCTTC. Protein sequence: CASSEFGGSYNEQFF.

The rearrangement joins TRBV6-1 to TRBJ1-5; TRBD1 aligns across 9 bases. J gave up 3 bases and V 4 bases, and 4 bases lay outside the gene matches. The CDR3 contains 15 residues. CDR1 and CDR2 (germline): MNHNS, SASEGT. The chain's CDR3 is CASSVTGGVNQPQHF. For the CDR3, the DNA is TGTGCCAGCAGTGTAACAGGGGGCGTCAATCAGCCCCAGCATTTT.

The V gene is TRBV9, the J gene TRBJ1-1; D uncertain. This CDR3 is 15 amino acids long. Per the germline V gene, CDR1 is SGDLS and CDR2 is YYNGEE. The V and J ends lost 3 bases and 0 bases respectively, with 12 bases between them. The CDR3 loop is CASSGGPRLNTEAFF. The CDR3 DNA follows: TGTGCCAGCAGCGGCGGGCCTCGGCTGAACACTGAAGCTTTCTTT.

This sequence joins TRBV5-8 and TRBJ2-1, with a tentative D call TRBD2 (5 bases). Trimming left V 0 bases short and J 10 bases short, with 14 bases between. Germline V lookup: CDR1 SGHTS, CDR2 YDEGEE. This CDR3 region has 14 residues. CDR3 in DNA: TGTGCCAGCAGCTTGGGCACTCTAAGCGGCGAGCAGTTCTTC. Translation gives CASSLGTLSGEQFF.

The chain recombines TRBV5-6 with TRBJ2-2; tentatively, D is TRBD1 (5 bases). CDR3 length equals 15 residues. V lost 1 base, J lost 4 bases, and 11 bases lay in between. Germline values: CDR1 SGHDT, CDR2 YYEEEE. The DNA of the CDR3 is TGTGCCAGCAGCTTGTGGGGCGTTGTCACCGGGGAGCTGTTTTTT. Residues: CASSLWGVVTGELFF. The full variable domain, rest sourced from reference TRBV5-6 and TRBJ2-2, is DAGVTQSPTHLIKTRGQQVTLRCSPKSGHDTVSWYQQALGQGPQFIFQYYEEEERQRGNFPDRFSGHQFPNYSSELNVNALLLGDSALYLCASSLWGVVTGELFFGEGSRLTVL.

In its sample, this clone was seen a few times. The chain links TRBV5-1 to TRBJ1-3; TRBD1 matches at 10 bases. The CDR3 is made up of 20 amino acids. The junction had 12 bases not matched to a gene; V was cut back by 0 bases and J by 0 bases. Germline-derived CDR1 and CDR2 are SGHRS and YFSETQ. CDR3: CASSLDPRRDRGYSGNTIYF. DNA for the CDR3: TGCGCCAGCAGCTTGGATCCGCGTCGGGACAGGGGATACTCTGGAAACACCATATATTTT.

This chain uses TRBV7-6 with TRBJ2-3; D ambiguous. The germline V gene encodes CDR1 SGHVS and CDR2 FNYEAQ. Trimming removed 3 bases from V and 3 bases from J, with 10 bases in between. This CDR3 spans 14 amino acids. The CDR3 coding sequence is TGTGCCAGCAGCTTCCGAGGAGATACAGATACGCAGTATTTT. This encodes CASSFRGDTDTQYF.

The chain uses TRBV6-5 and TRBJ2-5; D remains ambiguous. Germline assignment: CDR1 MNHEY and CDR2 SVGAGI. Trimming took off 8 bases at V and 0 bases at J, with 16 bases between the two ends. The length of the CDR3 is 15 residues. The CDR3 loop is CASVRRWRYQETQYF. The CDR3 DNA follows: TGTGCCAGCGTACGGAGATGGCGGTACCAAGAGACCCAGTACTTC.

The chain joins TRBV9 to TRBJ2-3; 10 bases agree with TRBD2. This CDR3 is 14 amino acids long. Germline CDR1 SGDLS, CDR2 YYNGEE. The junction had 3 bases not matched to a gene; V was cut back by 4 bases and J by 4 bases. The CDR3 loop is CASSPSGSPDTQYF. CDR3 DNA sequence: TGTGCCAGCAGCCCTAGCGGGAGCCCAGATACGCAGTATTTT.

In DNA form, the CDR3 reads TGCGCCAGCAGCTCAAGGACTAGCGGGGGTTGGCAAGAGACCCAGTACTTC. This sequence encodes CASSSRTSGGWQETQYF. The V call is TRBV5-1, the J call TRBJ2-5, with TRBD2 matching 13 bases. The CDR3 has 17 amino acids. Unmatched junction bases numbered 7, after V lost 3 bases and J lost 2 bases. The germline CDR1 and CDR2 sequences are SGHRS and YFSETQ.

The chain uses TRBV19 and TRBJ1-2; TRBD1 agrees at 7 bases. The V segment lost 5 bases and the J segment 4 bases; nucleotides outside the gene matches: 7. The length of the CDR3 is 14 residues. CDR1 and CDR2 (germline): LNHDA, SQIVND (reference sequence). The CDR3 DNA reads TGTGCCAGTAGTGCCACGACAGGGTTCTATGGCTACACCTTC. This translates into CASSATTGFYGYTF.

This chain links TRBV6-6 with TRBJ1-1; 9 bases fit TRBD1. This CDR3 has 15 residues. Germline lookup yields CDR1 MNHNY and CDR2 SVGAGI (reference sequence). With V trimmed by 5 bases and J by 3 bases, 7 bases remained unmatched. As DNA, the CDR3 is TGTGCCAGCAGTCCCACAGGGGGCGCGGACACTGAAGCTTTCTTT. This gives the protein CASSPTGGADTEAFF.

In this sample, this clone turned up a few times. The chain uses TRBV9 and TRBJ1-5; 7 positions agree with TRBD1. The CDR3 length is 15 residues. Trimming at V came to 4 bases and at J to 7 bases, leaving 11 bases not matched to a gene. Germline V CDR1 and CDR2: SGDLS, YYNGEE. The CDR3: CASSRTGGEGQPQHF. CDR3 DNA sequence: TGTGCCAGCAGCCGGACAGGAGGCGAGGGGCAGCCCCAGCATTTT.

The CDR3 DNA is TGTGCCAGCAGCTTAGACGGGACAAGTATTGACTATGGCTACACCTTC. This sequence encodes CASSLDGTSIDYGYTF. The chain carries TRBV5-6 and TRBJ1-2; D perhaps matches TRBD1 (6 bases). CDR3 length: 16 amino acids. Trimming shortened V by 2 bases and J by 3 bases, and 17 bases separated the two germline ends. Looked up from germline, CDR1 is SGHDT and CDR2 is YYEEEE. The whole variable domain, filled in from reference TRBV5-6 and TRBJ1-2, reads DAGVTQSPTHLIKTRGQQVTLRCSPKSGHDTVSWYQQALGQGPQFIFQYYEEEERQRGNFPDRFSGHQFPNYSSELNVNALLLGDSALYLCASSLDGTSIDYGYTFGSGTRLTVV.

The chain is built from TRBV7-3 and TRBJ2-5; TRBD1 matches at 9 bases. Germline CDR1 and CDR2: SGHTA and FQGTGA. V lost 4 bases to trimming and J lost 4 bases; unmatched junction nucleotides: 4. The CDR3 has 14 residues. The CDR3 DNA is TGTGCCAGCAGCTCCACAGGGGGCTCAGAGACCCAGTACTTC. Translation gives CASSSTGGSETQYF. Full variable domain (outside the CDR3, taken from reference TRBV7-3 and TRBJ2-5): GAGVSQTPSNKVTEKGKYVELRCDPISGHTALYWYRQSLGQGPEFLIYFQGTGAADDSGLPNDRFFAVRPEGSVSTLKIQRTERGDSAVYLCASSSTGGSETQYFGPGTRLLVL.

This clone appeared once. The V call is TRBV4-1, the J call TRBJ1-5; 7 bases map to TRBD1. This CDR3 spans 16 amino acids. The J segment lost 0 bases and the V segment lost 2 bases, leaving 4 bases of the junction unmatched. CDR1 is MGHRA, CDR2 YSYEKL, per germline. The CDR3 nucleotides are TGCGCCAGCAGCCAAACCGGGACAGTTAGCAATCAGCCCCAGCATTTT. Amino acid sequence: CASSQTGTVSNQPQHF.

The rearrangement links TRBV28 to TRBJ2-1, with 10 positions matching TRBD2. CDR3 length: 19 residues. V trimming: 10 bases; J trimming: 4 bases; junction bases outside the gene matches: 22. The germline CDR1 and CDR2 sequences are MDHEN and SYDVKM. The chain's CDR3 is CAIYSLAGGTGIAYNEQFF. The CDR3 DNA is TGTGCCATTTACTCCTTAGCGGGAGGAACCGGAATCGCGTACAATGAGCAGTTCTTC. Looking up the rest from reference TRBV28 and TRBJ2-1 gives the full variable domain: DVKVTQSSRYLVKRTGEKVFLECVQDMDHENMFWYRQDPGLGLRLIYFSYDVKMKEKGDIPEGYSVSREKKERFSLILESASTNQTSMYLCAIYSLAGGTGIAYNEQFFGPGTRLTVL.

The rearrangement links TRBV6-5 to TRBJ2-2, with 11 bases aligning to TRBD2. The J segment lost 9 bases and the V segment lost 7 bases, leaving 7 bases of the junction unmatched. The CDR3 has 14 amino acids. Germline CDR1 is MNHEY and CDR2 is SVGAGI. In DNA, the CDR3 is TGTGCCAGCAACCCTAGCGGGGGGCTGCGGGAGCTGTTTTTT. This translates into CASNPSGGLRELFF.

This clone was counted only a few times. CDR3 DNA: TGTGCCAGTAGTATCGGACAGGGGTTTAGCAATCAGCCCCAGCATTTT. It specifies CASSIGQGFSNQPQHF. V is TRBV19 and J is TRBJ1-5, with 9 bases aligning to TRBD1. Germline V CDR1 and CDR2: LNHDA, SQIVND (reference sequence). With V trimmed by 3 bases and J by 0 bases, 3 bases remained unmatched. This CDR3 has 16 residues.

DNA for the CDR3: TGTGCCAGCAGCCCGATAGGACTAGCGGGAGGTCGAAGGGACATTCAGTACTTC. Translation gives CASSPIGLAGGRRDIQYF. V and J are TRBV11-2 and TRBJ2-4, with 14 positions matching TRBD2. This CDR3 is built from 18 residues. The V gene end was trimmed by 5 bases and the J gene end by 8 bases; junction bases not matched to a gene: 14. The V gene's germline CDR1 is SGHAT and CDR2 FQNNGV.

The rearrangement joins TRBV6-1 to TRBJ1-1; the D is unclear. This CDR3 has 13 amino acids. From germline, CDR1 is MNHNS and CDR2 SASEGT. The V end lost 8 bases, the J end lost 6 bases, and 16 bases lay between the germline ends. CDR3 in amino acids: CASGEVEVSEAFF. The CDR3 DNA sequence: TGTGCCAGCGGAGAGGTTGAGGTCTCTGAAGCTTTCTTT.

The gene calls are TRBV14 and TRBJ2-1; D may be TRBD2 (5 bases). Germline CDR1 SGHDN, CDR2 FVKESK. This CDR3 comprises 13 residues. V lost 0 bases to trimming and J lost 13 bases, with 13 bases between them. CDR3 nucleotide sequence: TGTGCCAGCAGCCAAGATTTAGGAGGTCTTCAGTTCTTC. The encoded protein is CASSQDLGGLQFF.